One and the same sample provided the 17 T cell receptor beta chains below, sequenced in a study of blood T cell repertoires in COVID-19 (dated by TCRdb to 2020 to 2021). The method was the immunoSEQ multiplex PCR assay. Held by TCRdb, this immuneACCESS table contains in-frame sequences only and omits some clones. Under half of the omission traces to an unresolved V gene where checked; the cause of the rest is unknown. This sample gives 450,000 or so clones in total; approximately 90% of them show up just once. Of the sample, roughly 1.4% falls within the top ten clones. Material: peripheral blood. The source of these receptors is a woman between 40 and 50 years old with COVID-19, enrolled during active disease.

V usage is TRBV27 and J usage is TRBJ1-1; 8 bases map to TRBD1. V was pared by 6 bases and J by 10 bases, with 7 bases of the junction left unmatched. Germline V CDR1 and CDR2: MNHEY, SMNVEV (reference sequence). CDR3 length equals 12 residues. CDR3 sequence (DNA): TGTGCCAGCAGCCGGACAGGGTTAAGAGCTTTCTTT. This translates into CASSRTGLRAFF.

V is TRBV7-8 and J is TRBJ2-2; D might be TRBD1 (6 bases). V was pared by 4 bases and J by 6 bases, with 9 bases between. CDR1 is SGHVS, CDR2 FQNEAQ, per germline. The CDR3 has 13 amino acids. The CDR3 DNA follows: TGTGCCAGCAGCTCCGGACAGCCCGGGGAGCTGTTTTTT. Protein product: CASSSGQPGELFF.

This clone has only one observation. This chain connects TRBV7-9 to TRBJ1-1, with 9 bases that match TRBD1. J gave up 0 bases and V 5 bases, and 1 base lay outside the gene matches. The CDR3 totals 14 residues. Germline CDR1 reads SEHNR; CDR2 reads FQNEAQ (reference sequence). DNA of the CDR3: TGTGCCAGCAGCCACAGGGGGCTGAACACTGAAGCTTTCTTT. Its translation: CASSHRGLNTEAFF.

This rearrangement joins TRBV19 to TRBJ2-6, with D unclear. Germline V gene sequence: CDR1 LNHDA, CDR2 SQIVND (reference sequence). V shed 9 bases and J shed 1 base, with 10 bases lying between them. The CDR3 loop spans 14 amino acids. The CDR3 loop reads CARLQRSGANVLTF. The CDR3 DNA sequence: TGTGCCAGACTACAAAGATCTGGGGCCAACGTCCTGACTTTC.

The CDR3 sequence: CASRLGGGGETQYF. CDR3 bases: TGTGCCAGCAGGCTAGGGGGGGGAGGAGAGACCCAGTACTTC. V and J are TRBV6-5 and TRBJ2-5; tentatively, D is TRBD2 (7 bases). The CDR3 extends over 14 amino acids. CDR1 and CDR2 from the germline V gene are MNHEY and SVGAGI. With 6 bases removed from V and 4 bases from J, the gap between germline ends came to 15 bases.

The genes are TRBV9 and TRBJ2-7; a possible D gene is TRBD2 (5 bases). Germline V lookup: CDR1 SGDLS, CDR2 YYNGEE. CDR3 size: 16 residues. V was cut by 7 bases and J by 6 bases, with 26 bases left in between. CDR3 sequence reads: CASPPQSERPLREQYF. Here the CDR3 DNA reads TGTGCCAGCCCCCCCCAGAGCGAGCGGCCCCTCCGCGAGCAGTACTTC.

The genes are TRBV29-1 and TRBJ2-7; tentatively, D is TRBD2 (5 bases). The CDR3 extends over 11 amino acids. Germline-derived CDR1 and CDR2 are SQVTM and ANQGSEA. With 4 bases removed from V and 3 bases from J, the gap between germline ends came to 7 bases. CDR3 DNA sequence: TGCAGCGTTGGTGAGGGCTACGAGCAGTACTTC. It is translated as CSVGEGYEQYF.

This clone was seen a few times. The genes are TRBV5-4 and TRBJ2-1; 10 bases agree with TRBD2. The germline V gene encodes CDR1 SGHNT and CDR2 YYREEE (reference sequence). Trimming removed 5 bases from V and 4 bases from J; junction bases left unmatched: 6. The CDR3 runs to 15 residues. As DNA, the CDR3 is TGTGCCAGCAGGGAGCGGGGGGGCCGGTACAATGAGCAGTTCTTC. It specifies CASRERGGRYNEQFF.

The V gene is TRBV5-1, the J gene TRBJ2-7; maybe TRBD1 (7 bases). CDR1 SGHRS and CDR2 YFSETQ come from the germline V gene. The V gene lost 4 bases and the J gene lost 2 bases, with 13 bases spanning the gap. The CDR3 contains 14 residues. The CDR3 sequence is CASSLQGRTYEQYF. CDR3 bases: TGCGCCAGCAGCCTACAGGGGAGGACCTACGAGCAGTACTTC.

The chain employs TRBV28 and TRBJ1-1; D possibly corresponds to TRBD1 (6 bases). CDR3 length: 16 amino acids. Trimming left V 4 bases short and J 1 base short, with 16 bases between. Germline V gene sequence: CDR1 MDHEN, CDR2 SYDVKM. The CDR3 is CASSSGQLRPNTEAFF. The DNA for the CDR3 is TGTGCCAGCAGTTCCGGACAGCTCAGACCGAACACTGAAGCTTTCTTT.

This clone was detected only once. The V gene is TRBV9, the J gene TRBJ2-7; possibly TRBD2 for D (6 bases). CDR3 size: 14 residues. Trimming shortened V by 0 bases and J by 7 bases, and 14 bases separated the two germline ends. Germline V gene data show CDR1 as SGDLS and CDR2 as YYNGEE. CDR3 sequence reads: CASSVARGKEEQYF. Written as DNA, the CDR3 is TGTGCCAGCAGCGTAGCACGCGGGAAGGAGGAGCAGTACTTC. The full variable domain, its missing parts supplied by reference TRBV9 and TRBJ2-7, is DSGVTQTPKHLITATGQRVTLRCSPRSGDLSVYWYQQSLDQGLQFLIQYYNGEERAKGNILERFSAQQFPDLHSELNLSSLELGDSALYFCASSVARGKEEQYFGPGTRLTVT.

The CDR3 DNA is TGTGCCAGCAGCCGTGGACCGGGGTCCCTCCACGAGCAGTACTTC. Its translation is CASSRGPGSLHEQYF. V gene TRBV5-8 combines with J gene TRBJ2-7, with a weak D call TRBD2 (5 bases). Germline V lookup: CDR1 SGHTS, CDR2 YDEGEE. V was pared by 4 bases and J by 5 bases, with 19 bases between. The CDR3 is 15 amino acids.

The chain links TRBV27 to TRBJ2-1, with TRBD1 identical over 8 bases. Germline lookup yields CDR1 MNHEY and CDR2 SMNVEV (reference sequence). V gave up 0 bases and J gave up 5 bases; unmatched junction bases: 3. The CDR3 length is 15 residues. DNA of the CDR3: TGTGCCAGCAGTTTATCTGGGACAGGTCACAATGAGCAGTTCTTC. Translating gives CASSLSGTGHNEQFF.

This sequence joins TRBV30 and TRBJ2-5; TRBD1 matches at 8 bases. Losses at the gene ends were 2 bases for V and 5 bases for J; bases not matched to a gene: 10. Germline loops: CDR1 GTSNPN, CDR2 SVGIG (reference sequence). The length of the CDR3 is 15 residues. In nucleotides, the CDR3 is TGTGCCTGGAGTCCCGGACAGGGACATGGGGAGACCCAGTACTTC. Protein product: CAWSPGQGHGETQYF.

This chain connects TRBV6-5 to TRBJ1-1, with TRBD1 as a possible D gene (5 bases). The V end lost 8 bases, the J end lost 1 base, and 11 bases lay between the germline ends. This CDR3 is built from 13 residues. The V gene's germline CDR1 is MNHEY and CDR2 SVGAGI. Written as DNA, the CDR3 is TGTGCCAGCCGCCAGGGAAAGAACACTGAAGCTTTCTTT. The encoded protein is CASRQGKNTEAFF.

The chain joins TRBV20-1 to TRBJ1-2; D remains unclear. Germline V gives CDR1 DFQATT, CDR2 SNEGSKA (reference sequence). The CDR3 is 10 residues long. CDR3 sequence reads: CRLSEDGYTF. The CDR3 DNA is TGCAGGCTCTCAGAGGATGGCTACACCTTC.

The gene calls are TRBV10-2 and TRBJ2-1, with D possibly matching TRBD1 (6 bases). The CDR3 covers 15 residues. The V gene's germline CDR1 is WSHSY and CDR2 SAAADI. Trimming stripped 3 bases from V and 4 bases from J, with 13 bases between. Here the CDR3 DNA reads TGCGCCAGCAGTGACGGACAGCGGTATTACAATGAGCAGTTCTTC. This sequence encodes CASSDGQRYYNEQFF.